These 22 T cell receptor beta chains came from one sample sequenced in a study of blood T cell repertoires in COVID-19. The table came from immunoSEQ multiplex PCR; TCRdb's copy has only in-frame clones and leaves some out. The table shows some 19,000 clones, with around nine tenths occurring only once. Sequences were obtained from peripheral blood. The receptors originated from a human donor in a cohort sampled during active COVID-19. The donor label of this sample is uncertain.

The rearrangement links TRBV7-2 to TRBJ2-1; weak D call: TRBD2 (6 bases). The germline V and J ends were trimmed by 1 base and 5 bases, with 18 bases remaining between them. The CDR3 length is 17 residues. The germline V gene encodes CDR1 SGHTA and CDR2 FQGNSA. The CDR3 nucleotides are TGTGCCAGCAGCTTAGGGGGTGGTGGGAGGACGAACAATGAGCAGTTCTTC. This translates into CASSLGGGGRTNNEQFF.

This chain links TRBV29-1 with TRBJ1-4; D unclear. Trimming removed 6 bases from V and 4 bases from J, with 9 bases in between. The CDR3 runs 12 residues. Looked up from germline, CDR1 is SQVTM and CDR2 is ANQGSEA. This CDR3 reads CSVPGVNEKLFF. The DNA of the CDR3 is TGCAGCGTCCCGGGAGTTAATGAAAAACTGTTTTTT. Full variable domain (outside the CDR3, taken from reference TRBV29-1 and TRBJ1-4): SAVISQKPSRDICQRGTSLTIQCQVDSQVTMMFWYRQQPGQSLTLIATANQGSEATYESGFVIDKFPISRPNLTFSTLTVSNMSPEDSSIYLCSVPGVNEKLFFGSGTQLSVL.

The CDR3 DNA sequence: TGCAGCGTTGGGGGGGGGACTGAAGCTTTCTTT. Encoded protein: CSVGGGTEAFF. This chain links TRBV29-1 with TRBJ1-1; perhaps TRBD1 as D (5 bases). From germline, CDR1 is SQVTM and CDR2 ANQGSEA. The CDR3 is 11 residues long. Trimming shortened V by 4 bases and J by 5 bases, and 8 bases separated the two germline ends.

V usage is TRBV5-4 and J usage is TRBJ1-1, with D unclear. From germline, CDR1 is SGHNT and CDR2 YYREEE (reference sequence). The CDR3 totals 16 residues. V was shortened by 4 bases and J by 2 bases, with 18 bases between the two germline ends. The CDR3 protein is CASSPPGVLTNTEAFF. The CDR3 DNA sequence: TGTGCCAGCAGCCCCCCTGGCGTTCTGACAAACACTGAAGCTTTCTTT.

The chain joins TRBV2 to TRBJ2-1; D possibly corresponds to TRBD1 (5 bases). V lost 6 bases and J 3 bases, leaving 9 bases between the germline ends. Germline V gene lookup returns CDR1 SNHLY and CDR2 FYNNEI. CDR3 length: 13 amino acids. The CDR3 sequence: CASSREHYNEQFF. CDR3 nucleotides: TGTGCCAGCAGCAGGGAACACTACAATGAGCAGTTCTTC.

CDR3 sequence (DNA): TGTGCCAGCTCCTATTTGGGAGGAGGGCAGGAGACCCAGTACTTC. Protein: CASSYLGGGQETQYF. The V call is TRBV6-5, the J call TRBJ2-5, with D possibly TRBD2 on 6 matching bases. V dropped 8 bases and J dropped 5 bases, with 21 bases sitting between them. Germline CDR1 reads MNHEY; CDR2 reads SVGAGI. The CDR3 loop spans 15 amino acids.

The rearrangement uses TRBV29-1 and TRBJ1-1; D unclear. V dropped 5 bases and J dropped 1 base, with 8 bases sitting between them. CDR3 length: 12 residues. Germline CDR1 SQVTM, CDR2 ANQGSEA. In nucleotides, the CDR3 is TGCAGCGTTTTTTCAGAGAACACTGAAGCTTTCTTT. Translation gives CSVFSENTEAFF.

This clone was seen once. The rearrangement uses TRBV2 and TRBJ2-6; D unresolved. The CDR3 contains 17 residues. CDR1 and CDR2 from the germline V gene are SNHLY and FYNNEI. V was cut by 3 bases and J by 0 bases, with 12 bases left in between. CDR3 nucleotide sequence: TGTGCCAGCAGTGACCGGAGATCAAGCTCTGGGGCCAACGTCCTGACTTTC. Amino acid sequence: CASSDRRSSSGANVLTF.

V gene TRBV29-1 combines with J gene TRBJ1-4; the D is unclear. The V end was cut by 0 bases, the J end by 8 bases, with 10 bases between. Germline loops: CDR1 SQVTM, CDR2 ANQGSEA. The CDR3 consists of 13 residues. The DNA for the CDR3 is TGCAGCGTTGAAGATCCTATAAGAGAAAAACTGTTTTTT. Translation gives CSVEDPIREKLFF.

The chain recombines TRBV30 with TRBJ2-1; D remains ambiguous. The CDR3 extends over 14 amino acids. V lost 3 bases, J lost 1 base, and 10 bases lay in between. Germline V gene sequence: CDR1 GTSNPN, CDR2 SVGIG (reference sequence). Here the CDR3 reads CAWRTRGSYNEQFF. The CDR3 DNA sequence: TGTGCCTGGAGAACGCGCGGATCCTACAATGAGCAGTTCTTC.

This clone has more than one count but fewer than ten. This sequence joins TRBV4-1 and TRBJ1-6; 8 bases agree with TRBD1. The CDR3 spans 16 residues. V shed 4 bases, J shed 9 bases, and the junction held 11 bases outside the gene matches. CDR1 and CDR2 (germline): MGHRA, YSYEKL. The CDR3 is CASSLSGGLGISPLHF. The CDR3 bases are TGCGCCAGCAGCCTTTCAGGGGGCCTGGGAATTTCACCCCTCCACTTT.

The J gene is TRBJ2-1, the V gene TRBV6-1, with 9 bases lining up with TRBD2. The CDR3 is made up of 19 amino acids. Germline values: CDR1 MNHNS, CDR2 SASEGT. The ends lost 4 bases at V and 0 bases at J; junction bases unmatched: 13. In DNA form, the CDR3 reads TGTGCCAGCAGTGTCGGGCTAGCGGGAAGGCTTAGCTCCTACAATGAGCAGTTCTTC. Its translation: CASSVGLAGRLSSYNEQFF.

This chain links TRBV5-1 with TRBJ2-2; D not certain. Trimming removed 4 bases at V and 3 bases at J, with 13 bases between. Looked up from germline, CDR1 is SGHRS and CDR2 is YFSETQ. This CDR3 has 15 amino acids. The CDR3 here is CASSLSAADTGELFF. CDR3 nucleotides: TGCGCCAGCAGCCTCAGTGCGGCGGACACCGGGGAGCTGTTTTTT.

V and J are TRBV9 and TRBJ2-7; 7 nucleotides agree with TRBD2. Germline V gene data show CDR1 as SGDLS and CDR2 as YYNGEE. Trimming removed 3 bases from V and 2 bases from J; junction bases left unmatched: 5. The CDR3 spans 14 residues. The CDR3 is CASSAGTTPYEQYF. The CDR3 nucleotides read TGTGCCAGCAGCGCCGGGACTACTCCCTACGAGCAGTACTTC.

This clone occurred a few times. The rearrangement uses TRBV27 and TRBJ1-6; TRBD1 matches 8 bases. The CDR3 runs to 15 residues. J was trimmed by 7 bases and V by 6 bases; bases with no gene match: 8. The germline CDR1 and CDR2 sequences are MNHEY and SMNVEV (reference sequence). The CDR3 loop reads CASRRTGRDNSPLHF. In DNA form, the CDR3 reads TGTGCCAGCAGGAGGACAGGGAGGGACAATTCACCCCTCCACTTT.

The chain recombines TRBV4-1 with TRBJ2-1, with 14 bases lining up with TRBD2. V gave up 4 bases and J gave up 7 bases; unmatched junction bases: 15. This CDR3 contains 19 residues. Germline V gene sequence: CDR1 MGHRA, CDR2 YSYEKL. For the CDR3, the DNA is TGCGCCAGCAGCCTCGTAGGACTAGCGGGAGGATCTGGAGGAAATGAGCAGTTCTTC. It specifies CASSLVGLAGGSGGNEQFF.

This sequence joins TRBV19 and TRBJ2-7; TRBD2 agrees at 11 bases. CDR1 and CDR2 from the germline V gene are LNHDA and SQIVND (reference sequence). The CDR3 consists of 16 residues. Trimming cost V 5 bases and J 3 bases; bases outside gene matches: 9. CDR3 in DNA: TGTGCCAGTAGTGGACAGTTAGCGGGAGGGATCTACGAGCAGTACTTC. This sequence encodes CASSGQLAGGIYEQYF.

J is TRBJ1-3 and V is TRBV28, with D unclear. The CDR3 consists of 16 residues. The germline gives CDR1 MDHEN, CDR2 SYDVKM. The germline V and J ends were trimmed by 3 bases and 0 bases, with 12 bases remaining between them. The CDR3 nucleotides are TGTGCCAGCAGTTTTGGCACCCGGGGCTCTGGAAACACCATATATTTT. It encodes CASSFGTRGSGNTIYF.

The chain links TRBV15 to TRBJ1-2; D ambiguous. V shed 0 bases and J shed 5 bases, with 10 bases lying between them. Germline CDR1 reads LNHNV; CDR2 reads YYDKDF (reference sequence). CDR3 size: 14 residues. In DNA, the CDR3 is TGTGCCACCAGCAGAGATGCTGGCGGGTATGGCTACACCTTC. It yields the protein CATSRDAGGYGYTF.

The J gene is TRBJ1-1, the V gene TRBV7-8, with D unresolved. Germline CDR1 and CDR2: SGHVS and FQNEAQ. CDR3 size: 15 residues. The V and J ends lost 2 bases and 4 bases respectively, with 14 bases between them. CDR3 nucleotide sequence: TGTGCCAGCAGCTTAAGCGGTCTCTGGGGCACTGAAGCTTTCTTT. This sequence encodes CASSLSGLWGTEAFF.

The V call is TRBV24-1, the J call TRBJ2-7, with 7 bases that match TRBD1. The germline CDR1 and CDR2 sequences are KGHDR and SFDVKD. V trimming: 5 bases; J trimming: 3 bases; junction bases outside the gene matches: 6. The length of the CDR3 is 14 residues. The CDR3 spells CATSGRDSNYEQYF. Written as DNA, the CDR3 is TGTGCCACCAGTGGCCGGGACAGTAACTACGAGCAGTACTTC.

The chain joins TRBV2 to TRBJ2-7; D might be TRBD1 (6 bases). Trimming pared 6 bases from V and 2 bases from J, leaving 17 bases between. Germline lookup yields CDR1 SNHLY and CDR2 FYNNEI. This CDR3 has 15 amino acids. CDR3: CASRTDRSLTYEQYF. The CDR3 region has the DNA TGTGCCAGCAGGACCGACAGGAGCCTAACCTACGAGCAGTACTTC.